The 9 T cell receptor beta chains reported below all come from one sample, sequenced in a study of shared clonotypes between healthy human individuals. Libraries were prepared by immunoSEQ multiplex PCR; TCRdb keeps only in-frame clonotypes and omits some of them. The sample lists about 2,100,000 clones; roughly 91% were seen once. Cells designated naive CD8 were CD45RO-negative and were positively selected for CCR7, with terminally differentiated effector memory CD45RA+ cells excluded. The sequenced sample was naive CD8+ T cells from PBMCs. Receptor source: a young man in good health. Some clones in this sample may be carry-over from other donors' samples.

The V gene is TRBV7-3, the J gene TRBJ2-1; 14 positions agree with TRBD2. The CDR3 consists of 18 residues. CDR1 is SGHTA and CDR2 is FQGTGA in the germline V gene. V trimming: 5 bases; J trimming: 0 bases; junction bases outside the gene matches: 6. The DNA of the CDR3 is TGTGCCAGCAGCCCGGGACTAGCGGGGGCTAGCTCCTACAATGAGCAGTTCTTC. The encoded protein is CASSPGLAGASSYNEQFF.

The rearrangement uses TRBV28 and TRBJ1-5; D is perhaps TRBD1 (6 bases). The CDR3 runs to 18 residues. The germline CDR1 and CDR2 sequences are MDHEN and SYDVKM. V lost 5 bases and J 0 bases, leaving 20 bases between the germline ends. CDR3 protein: CASSPGRGFVYSNQPQHF. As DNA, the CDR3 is TGTGCCAGCAGTCCGGGCAGGGGATTCGTCTATAGCAATCAGCCCCAGCATTTT. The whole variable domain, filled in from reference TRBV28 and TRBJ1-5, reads DVKVTQSSRYLVKRTGEKVFLECVQDMDHENMFWYRQDPGLGLRLIYFSYDVKMKEKGDIPEGYSVSREKKERFSLILESASTNQTSMYLCASSPGRGFVYSNQPQHFGDGTRLSIL.

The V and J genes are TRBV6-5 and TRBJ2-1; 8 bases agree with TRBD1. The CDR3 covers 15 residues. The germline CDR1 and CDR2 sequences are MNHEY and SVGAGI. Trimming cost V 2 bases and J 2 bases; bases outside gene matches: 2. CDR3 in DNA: TGTGCCAGCAGTTACATGGACAGGGCCTACAATGAGCAGTTCTTC. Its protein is CASSYMDRAYNEQFF.

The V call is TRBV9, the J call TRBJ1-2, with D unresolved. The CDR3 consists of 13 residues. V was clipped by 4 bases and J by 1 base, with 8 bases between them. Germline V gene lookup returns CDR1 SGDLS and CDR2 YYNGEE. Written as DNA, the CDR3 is TGTGCCAGCAGCACGTCAGATAACTATGGCTACACCTTC. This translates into CASSTSDNYGYTF.

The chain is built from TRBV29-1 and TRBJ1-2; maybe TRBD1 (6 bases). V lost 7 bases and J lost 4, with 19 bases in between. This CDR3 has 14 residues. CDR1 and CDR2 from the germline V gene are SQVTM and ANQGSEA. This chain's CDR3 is CSALIGGLGYGYTF. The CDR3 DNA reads TGCAGCGCTCTTATAGGGGGGTTAGGCTATGGCTACACCTTC. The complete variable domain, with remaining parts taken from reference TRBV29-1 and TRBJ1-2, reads SAVISQKPSRDICQRGTSLTIQCQVDSQVTMMFWYRQQPGQSLTLIATANQGSEATYESGFVIDKFPISRPNLTFSTLTVSNMSPEDSSIYLCSALIGGLGYGYTFGSGTRLTVV.

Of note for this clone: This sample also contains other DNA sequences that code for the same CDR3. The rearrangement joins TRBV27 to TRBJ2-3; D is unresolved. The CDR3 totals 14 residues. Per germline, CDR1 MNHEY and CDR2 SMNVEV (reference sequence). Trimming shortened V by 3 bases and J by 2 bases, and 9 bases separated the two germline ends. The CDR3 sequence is CASSLVGSTDTQYF. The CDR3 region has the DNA TGTGCCAGCAGTTTGGTCGGATCCACAGATACGCAGTATTTT.

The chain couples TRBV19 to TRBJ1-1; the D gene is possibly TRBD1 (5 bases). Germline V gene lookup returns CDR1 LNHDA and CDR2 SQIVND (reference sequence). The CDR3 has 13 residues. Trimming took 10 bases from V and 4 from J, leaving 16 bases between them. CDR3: CATRVSRGTEAFF. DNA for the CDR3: TGTGCCACCCGCGTTAGTAGGGGCACTGAAGCTTTCTTT.

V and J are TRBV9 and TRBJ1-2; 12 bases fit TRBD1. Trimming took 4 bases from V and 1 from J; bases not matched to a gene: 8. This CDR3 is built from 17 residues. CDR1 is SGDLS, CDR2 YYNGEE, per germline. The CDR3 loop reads CASSSGQGADYNYGYTF. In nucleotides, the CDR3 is TGTGCCAGCAGCTCGGGACAGGGGGCGGATTATAACTATGGCTACACCTTC.

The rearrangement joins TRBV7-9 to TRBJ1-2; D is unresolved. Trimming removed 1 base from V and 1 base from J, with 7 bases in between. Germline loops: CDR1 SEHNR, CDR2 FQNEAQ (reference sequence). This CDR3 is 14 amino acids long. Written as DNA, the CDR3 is TGTGCCAGCAGCTTAGGGGGAATTAACTATGGCTACACCTTC. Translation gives CASSLGGINYGYTF.